A single sample gave rise to the 14 T cell receptor beta chains below, sequenced in a study of glioma-infiltrating T cells after dendritic cell vaccination. Generated by immunoSEQ multiplex PCR, the TCRdb table keeps only in-frame clones and is missing some. The repertoire holds roughly 80,000 clones, with roughly 90% as singletons. The material was blood, obtained before dendritic cell vaccination. Receptors originate from a human donor with glioblastoma.

The rearrangement joins TRBV21-1 to TRBJ1-2. TRBV21-1 is noted as a pseudogene. This CDR3 has 15 amino acids. DNA of the CDR3: TGTGCCAGCAGCACTCCGGGTCCCCCCTCGGATGGCTACACCTTC. This translates into CASSTPGPPSDGYTF.

The chain is built from TRBV6-6 and TRBJ1-1, with D possibly TRBD1 on 6 matching bases. The germline gives CDR1 MNHNY, CDR2 SVGAGI (reference sequence). The CDR3 spans 14 residues. Trimming shortened V by 2 bases and J by 1 base, and 8 bases separated the two germline ends. The CDR3 nucleotides read TGTGCCAGCAGTTACAAGGGACAGAACACTGAAGCTTTCTTT. It yields the protein CASSYKGQNTEAFF.

CDR3 DNA sequence: TGTGCCAGTACCACCCACGGATTGAGCGCGGGAGCGAACAATGAGCAGTTCTTC. Translated: CASTTHGLSAGANNEQFF. J is TRBJ2-1 and V is TRBV19; TRBD2 aligns across 7 bases. The junction had 20 bases not matched to a gene; V was cut back by 7 bases and J by 5 bases. The germline CDR1 and CDR2 sequences are LNHDA and SQIVND (reference sequence). The CDR3 extends over 18 amino acids.

The chain carries TRBV5-1 and TRBJ2-4; weak D call: TRBD1 (6 bases). V lost 4 bases and J 7 bases, leaving 12 bases between the germline ends. This CDR3 is built from 13 residues. Per the germline V gene, CDR1 is SGHRS and CDR2 is YFSETQ. The CDR3 bases are TGCGCCAGCAGCGCCAGGACAGACAACATTCAGTACTTC. It translates to CASSARTDNIQYF.

CDR3 protein: CASSIGSSGSTDTQYF. The CDR3 DNA is TGCGCCAGCAGTATAGGGTCTAGCGGAAGCACAGATACGCAGTATTTT. The chain uses TRBV5-1 and TRBJ2-3; 7 bases align to TRBD2. The germline V gene has CDR1 SGHRS and CDR2 YFSETQ. This CDR3 has 16 amino acids. V lost 5 bases and J lost 0; bases outside the gene matches: 9.

In its sample, this clone was seen a few times. The gene calls are TRBV29-1 and TRBJ2-7; 10 positions agree with TRBD1. This CDR3 is 12 amino acids long. V trimming: 4 bases; J trimming: 3 bases; junction bases outside the gene matches: 0. CDR1 and CDR2 (germline): SQVTM, ANQGSEA. The CDR3 region has the DNA TGCAGCGTTGGGACAGGGGGCTACGAGCAGTACTTC. This codes for CSVGTGGYEQYF.

V is TRBV9 and J is TRBJ1-5, with a weak D call TRBD1 (5 bases). The CDR3 extends over 10 amino acids. V was pared by 8 bases and J by 9 bases, with 9 bases between. Germline loops: CDR1 SGDLS, CDR2 YYNGEE. DNA for the CDR3: TGTGCCAGGGCGGGGCTGCCCCAGCATTTT. Translation: CARAGLPQHF.

The count of this clone is one. An end of the junction does not agree with germline; a read error may underlie this. This rearrangement joins TRBV30 to TRBJ1-1; D call uncertain. The CDR3 sequence is 11 residues long. Germline loops: CDR1 GTSNPN, CDR2 SVGIG (reference sequence). The CDR3 DNA reads TGTGCCGGGAGAAACCTAGAGGAAGCTTTCTTT. As protein: CAGRNLEEAFF.

J is TRBJ1-4 and V is TRBV25-1, with a tentative D call TRBD1 (6 bases). This CDR3 contains 14 residues. Germline CDR1 MGHDK, CDR2 SYGVNS. The V end lost 7 bases, the J end lost 0 bases, and 9 bases lay between the germline ends. The CDR3 loop is CASMDSTTNEKLFF. CDR3 nucleotide sequence: TGTGCCAGCATGGACAGCACAACTAATGAAAAACTGTTTTTT.

The chain couples TRBV5-1 to TRBJ2-3, with TRBD1 identical over 9 bases. Germline assignment: CDR1 SGHRS and CDR2 YFSETQ. The CDR3 sequence is 14 residues long. J was trimmed by 3 bases and V by 5 bases; bases with no gene match: 4. The CDR3 reads CASRTGGFTDTQYF. CDR3 nucleotides: TGCGCCAGCAGGACAGGGGGTTTTACAGATACGCAGTATTTT.

The chain recombines TRBV10-3 with TRBJ1-6, with 9 positions matching TRBD1. J gave up 9 bases and V 0 bases, and 3 bases lay outside the gene matches. CDR3 size: 15 residues. Germline CDR1 is ENHRY and CDR2 is SYGVKD. As DNA, the CDR3 is TGTGCCATCAGTGAGTCCCGGGACAGGGTTTCACCCCTCCACTTT. It specifies CAISESRDRVSPLHF.

This clone was counted a few times. The CDR3 DNA reads TGCGCCAGCAAGTGGACAGGGACTAGCGGGGAGCAGTTCTTC. Amino acids: CASKWTGTSGEQFF. The genes are TRBV4-1 and TRBJ2-1, with 12 bases aligning to TRBD2. After removal of 7 bases from V and 10 bases from J, the junction contained 8 bases not matched to a gene. The germline CDR1 and CDR2 sequences are MGHRA and YSYEKL. The CDR3 extends over 14 amino acids.

The rearrangement uses TRBV11-2 and TRBJ2-1, with 9 bases fitting TRBD1. Trimming cost V 0 bases and J 7 bases; bases outside gene matches: 10. Germline V gene lookup returns CDR1 SGHAT and CDR2 FQNNGV. The CDR3 consists of 17 residues. CDR3 region: CASSLDRGQGVANEQFF. The DNA for the CDR3 is TGTGCCAGCAGCTTAGATCGGGGACAGGGTGTGGCAAATGAGCAGTTCTTC.

The V and J genes are TRBV6-5 and TRBJ1-1, with D possibly being TRBD1 (6 bases). V lost 5 bases and J 4 bases, leaving 17 bases between the germline ends. CDR1 MNHEY and CDR2 SVGAGI come from the germline V gene. The CDR3 contains 15 residues. CDR3 DNA: TGTGCCAGCAGTAAAACAGGGTACGGTGGCACTGAAGCTTTCTTT. Translating it yields CASSKTGYGGTEAFF.